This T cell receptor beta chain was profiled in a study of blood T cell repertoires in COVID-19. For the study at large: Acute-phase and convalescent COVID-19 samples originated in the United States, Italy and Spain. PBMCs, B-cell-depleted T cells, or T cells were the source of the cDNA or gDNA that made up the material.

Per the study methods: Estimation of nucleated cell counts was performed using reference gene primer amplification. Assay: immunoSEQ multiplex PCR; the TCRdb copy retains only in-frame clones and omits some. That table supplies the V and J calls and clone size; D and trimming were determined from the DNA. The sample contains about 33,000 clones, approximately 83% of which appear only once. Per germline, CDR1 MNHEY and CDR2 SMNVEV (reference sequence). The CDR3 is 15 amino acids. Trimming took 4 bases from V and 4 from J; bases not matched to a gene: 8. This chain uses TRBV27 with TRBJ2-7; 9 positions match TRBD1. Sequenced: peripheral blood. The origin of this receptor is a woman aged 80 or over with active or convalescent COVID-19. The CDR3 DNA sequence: TGTGCCAGCAGTTCCGGGACAGGGCGGCCGTACGAGCAGTACTTC. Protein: CASSSGTGRPYEQYF.